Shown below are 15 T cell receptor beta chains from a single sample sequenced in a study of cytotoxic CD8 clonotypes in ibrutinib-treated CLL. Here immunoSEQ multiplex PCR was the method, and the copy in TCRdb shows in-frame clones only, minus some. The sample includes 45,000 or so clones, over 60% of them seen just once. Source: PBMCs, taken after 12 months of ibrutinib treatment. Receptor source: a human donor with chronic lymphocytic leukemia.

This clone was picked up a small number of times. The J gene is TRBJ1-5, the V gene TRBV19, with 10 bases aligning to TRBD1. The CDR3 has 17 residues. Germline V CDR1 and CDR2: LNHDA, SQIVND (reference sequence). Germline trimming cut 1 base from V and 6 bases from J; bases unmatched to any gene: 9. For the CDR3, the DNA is TGTGCCAGTAGTATAGTTAGGGGACAGGGGAATAGTCAGCCCCAGCATTTT. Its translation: CASSIVRGQGNSQPQHF.

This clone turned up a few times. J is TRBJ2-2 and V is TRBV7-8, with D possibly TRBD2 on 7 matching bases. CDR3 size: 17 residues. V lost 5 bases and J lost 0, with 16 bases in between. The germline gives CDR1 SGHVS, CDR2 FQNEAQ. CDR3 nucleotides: TGTGCCAGCAGCCCGGGGGGCGGGCCCGCGAACACCGGGGAGCTGTTTTTT. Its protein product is CASSPGGGPANTGELFF.

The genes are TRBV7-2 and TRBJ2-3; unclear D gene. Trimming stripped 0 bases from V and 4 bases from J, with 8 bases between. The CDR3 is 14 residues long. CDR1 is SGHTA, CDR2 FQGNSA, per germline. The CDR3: CASSLAWGADTQYF. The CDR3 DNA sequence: TGTGCCAGCAGCTTAGCGTGGGGTGCAGATACGCAGTATTTT.

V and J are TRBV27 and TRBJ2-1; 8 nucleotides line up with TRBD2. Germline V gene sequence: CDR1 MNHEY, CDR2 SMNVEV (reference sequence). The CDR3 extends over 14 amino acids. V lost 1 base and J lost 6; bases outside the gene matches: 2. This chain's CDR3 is CASSLYAGGNEQFF. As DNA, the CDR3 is TGTGCCAGCAGTTTATACGCGGGAGGCAATGAGCAGTTCTTC.

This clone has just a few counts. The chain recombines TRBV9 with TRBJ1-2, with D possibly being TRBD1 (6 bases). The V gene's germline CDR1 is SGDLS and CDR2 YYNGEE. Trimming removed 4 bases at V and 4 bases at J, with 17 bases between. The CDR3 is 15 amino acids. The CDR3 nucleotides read TGTGCCAGCAGCTCCGAAGGGGGGTCTGGCTATGGCTACACCTTC. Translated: CASSSEGGSGYGYTF. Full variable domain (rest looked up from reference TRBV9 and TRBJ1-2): DSGVTQTPKHLITATGQRVTLRCSPRSGDLSVYWYQQSLDQGLQFLIQYYNGEERAKGNILERFSAQQFPDLHSELNLSSLELGDSALYFCASSSEGGSGYGYTFGSGTRLTVV.

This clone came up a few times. CDR3 residues: CASSPRERAFF. CDR3 nucleotide sequence: TGTGCCAGCAGTCCCAGGGAGCGGGCTTTCTTT. The chain has TRBV2 and TRBJ1-1; D might be TRBD1 (5 bases). The V end was cut by 5 bases, the J end by 11 bases, with 12 bases between. Per the germline V gene, CDR1 is SNHLY and CDR2 is FYNNEI. There are 11 residues in the CDR3.

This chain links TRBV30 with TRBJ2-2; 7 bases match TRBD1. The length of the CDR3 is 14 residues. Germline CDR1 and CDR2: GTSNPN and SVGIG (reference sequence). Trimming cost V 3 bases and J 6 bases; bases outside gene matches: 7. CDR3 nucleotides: TGTGCCTGGAGGTCAGGGGGAATGGCCGGGGAGCTGTTTTTT. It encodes CAWRSGGMAGELFF.

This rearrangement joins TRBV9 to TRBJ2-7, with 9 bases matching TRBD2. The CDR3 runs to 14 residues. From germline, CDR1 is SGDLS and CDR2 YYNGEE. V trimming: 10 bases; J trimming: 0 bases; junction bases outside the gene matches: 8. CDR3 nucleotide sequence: TGTGCCCCCAGGCGGCGGGAGGGCTCCTACGAGCAGTACTTC. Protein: CAPRRREGSYEQYF.

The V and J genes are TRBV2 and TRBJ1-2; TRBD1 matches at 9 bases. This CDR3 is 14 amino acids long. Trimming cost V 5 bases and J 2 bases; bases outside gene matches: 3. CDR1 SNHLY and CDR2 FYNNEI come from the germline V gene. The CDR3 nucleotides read TGTGCCAGCAGTAACGACAGGGGGAACTATGGCTACACCTTC. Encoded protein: CASSNDRGNYGYTF.

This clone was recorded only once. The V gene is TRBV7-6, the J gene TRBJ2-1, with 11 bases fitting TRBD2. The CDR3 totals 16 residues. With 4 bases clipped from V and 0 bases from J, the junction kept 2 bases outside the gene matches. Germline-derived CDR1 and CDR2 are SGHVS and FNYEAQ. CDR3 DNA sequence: TGTGCCAGCAGCTCAACTAGCGGGGGCTCCTACAATGAGCAGTTCTTC. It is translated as CASSSTSGGSYNEQFF.

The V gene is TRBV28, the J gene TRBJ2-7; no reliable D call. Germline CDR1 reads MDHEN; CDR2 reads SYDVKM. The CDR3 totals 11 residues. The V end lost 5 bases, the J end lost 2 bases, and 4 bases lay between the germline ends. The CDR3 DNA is TGTGCCAGCAGTCCCCCCTACGAGCAGTACTTC. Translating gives CASSPPYEQYF.

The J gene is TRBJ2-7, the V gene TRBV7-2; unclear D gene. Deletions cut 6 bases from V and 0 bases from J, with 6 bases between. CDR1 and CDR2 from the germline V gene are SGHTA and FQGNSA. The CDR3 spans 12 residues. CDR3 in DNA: TGTGCCAGCAGAACCAACTCCTACGAGCAGTACTTC. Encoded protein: CASRTNSYEQYF.

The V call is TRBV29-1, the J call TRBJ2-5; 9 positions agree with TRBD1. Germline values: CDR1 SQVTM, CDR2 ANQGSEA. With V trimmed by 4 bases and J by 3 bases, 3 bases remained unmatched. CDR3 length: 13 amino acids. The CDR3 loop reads CSVGQGVKETQYF. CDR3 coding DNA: TGCAGCGTTGGACAGGGGGTTAAAGAGACCCAGTACTTC. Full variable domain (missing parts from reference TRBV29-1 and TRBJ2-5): SAVISQKPSRDICQRGTSLTIQCQVDSQVTMMFWYRQQPGQSLTLIATANQGSEATYESGFVIDKFPISRPNLTFSTLTVSNMSPEDSSIYLCSVGQGVKETQYFGPGTRLLVL.

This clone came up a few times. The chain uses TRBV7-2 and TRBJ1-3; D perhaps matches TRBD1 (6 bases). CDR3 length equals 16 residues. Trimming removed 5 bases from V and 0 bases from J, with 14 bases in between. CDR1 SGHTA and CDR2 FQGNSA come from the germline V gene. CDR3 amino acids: CASSGHRASSGNTIYF. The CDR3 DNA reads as TGTGCCAGCAGCGGGCACAGGGCGAGCTCTGGAAACACCATATATTTT.

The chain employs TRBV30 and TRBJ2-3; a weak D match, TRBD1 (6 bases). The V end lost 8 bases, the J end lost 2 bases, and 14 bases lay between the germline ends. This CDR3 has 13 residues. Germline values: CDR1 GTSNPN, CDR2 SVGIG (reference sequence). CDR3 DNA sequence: TGTGCCGCAGCCGGGACAACCACAGATACGCAGTATTTT. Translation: CAAAGTTTDTQYF.